Below are 22 T cell receptor beta chains sequenced from a single sample in a study of T cells in Graves' hyperthyroidism and ophthalmopathy. Amplified TCR beta CDR3 regions came from RNA transcripts. Using the HTBI primer set, a first-round RT-PCR was run on the TCR CDR3. TCRdb re-analysed the multiplex PCR reads in MiXCR, keeping a single row per CDR3 protein. Here the sample spans 600,000 or so distinct CDR3 sequences, 13% to 15% being singletons. The sample consisted of blood. These receptors came from a woman between 18 and 30 years old with Graves' ophthalmopathy.

V is TRBV4-2 and J is TRBJ2-3; 7 positions match TRBD2. Germline V CDR1 and CDR2: LGHNA, YNFKEQ. V shed 4 bases, J shed 2 bases, and the junction held 15 bases outside the gene matches. This CDR3 contains 18 residues. The CDR3 DNA sequence: TGTGCCAGCAGCCCACTACCTCGACTAGCCCTGACCACAGATACGCAGTATTTT. It specifies CASSPLPRLALTTDTQYF.

The V and J genes are TRBV7-6 and TRBJ2-7; TRBD2 matches at 7 bases. The ends lost 5 bases at V and 3 bases at J; junction bases unmatched: 7. Per germline, CDR1 SGHVS and CDR2 FNYEAQ. The CDR3 covers 14 residues. This CDR3 reads CASSERGGFYEQYF. The CDR3 DNA follows: TGTGCCAGCAGCGAACGCGGGGGTTTCTACGAGCAGTACTTC.

The CDR3 loop is CASSESDRSVNGELFF. DNA of the CDR3: TGTGCCAGCAGCGAATCGGACAGGTCGGTCAACGGGGAGCTGTTTTTT. The rearrangement joins TRBV6-1 to TRBJ2-2; 7 bases are a match to TRBD1. CDR3 length: 16 amino acids. The germline V gene encodes CDR1 MNHNS and CDR2 SASEGT. Germline trimming cut 6 bases from V and 7 bases from J; bases unmatched to any gene: 14.

This clonotype was observed a handful of times. The chain links TRBV3-1 to TRBJ2-3, with 10 positions matching TRBD2. J gave up 3 bases and V 1 base, and 10 bases lay outside the gene matches. Germline CDR1 reads LGHDT; CDR2 reads YNNKEL (reference sequence). The CDR3 totals 18 residues. The CDR3 nucleotides read TGTGCCAGCAGCCAAGCATTTTATCTAGCGGGAGCAACAGATACGCAGTATTTT. Its translation: CASSQAFYLAGATDTQYF.

This clonotype occurred many times. This chain connects TRBV2 to TRBJ1-1; D unresolved. With 8 bases removed from V and 5 bases from J, the gap between germline ends came to 15 bases. The CDR3 totals 13 residues. Germline V gene sequence: CDR1 SNHLY, CDR2 FYNNEI. CDR3 amino acids: CASLNEVGTEAFF. The DNA of the CDR3 is TGTGCCAGCCTCAATGAGGTGGGAACTGAAGCTTTCTTT.

This chain joins TRBV7-9 and TRBJ1-2; TRBD1 is a possible D gene (6 bases). The V gene lost 1 base and the J gene lost 4 bases, with 13 bases spanning the gap. The CDR3 is made up of 15 amino acids. The germline V gene has CDR1 SEHNR and CDR2 FQNEAQ (reference sequence). As DNA, the CDR3 is TGTGCCAGCAGCTTAGAGGGGGACCGGCTCTATGGCTACACCTTC. Its translation: CASSLEGDRLYGYTF.

The chain employs TRBV14 and TRBJ2-7; D is uncertain. CDR1 SGHDN and CDR2 FVKESK come from the germline V gene. The V end was cut by 4 bases, the J end by 0 bases, with 13 bases between. This CDR3 comprises 15 residues. The CDR3 sequence: CASSPRHHSSYEQYF. The CDR3, as DNA: TGTGCCAGCAGCCCTCGACACCATAGCTCCTACGAGCAGTACTTC.

This clonotype was picked up a small number of times. The DNA of the CDR3 is TGCGCCAGCAGCCAGGGACTACCCATCTACGAGCAGTACTTC. It yields the protein CASSQGLPIYEQYF. J is TRBJ2-7 and V is TRBV4-3; TRBD2 matches at 7 bases. The CDR3 runs 14 residues. The V gene end was trimmed by 3 bases and the J gene end by 3 bases; junction bases not matched to a gene: 5. Germline V gene lookup returns CDR1 LGHNA and CDR2 YSLEER.

This clonotype was seen at least ten times. This rearrangement joins TRBV20-1 to TRBJ2-2, with 8 bases identical to TRBD1. Germline assignment: CDR1 DFQATT and CDR2 SNEGSKA (reference sequence). Trimming removed 6 bases from V and 6 bases from J; junction bases left unmatched: 9. The CDR3 is 14 residues long. CDR3 amino acids: CSAKKDRAAGELFF. The CDR3 DNA follows: TGCAGTGCAAAAAAGGACAGGGCGGCCGGGGAGCTGTTTTTT.

This clonotype was counted many times. J is TRBJ2-5 and V is TRBV12-3 or TRBV12-4; the match to TRBD2 covers 10 bases. The CDR3 runs to 16 residues. V shed 6 bases, J shed 2 bases, and the junction held 9 bases outside the gene matches. The CDR3 DNA is TGTGCCAGCAGGAGCCCTAGCGGGAGCCCACAAGAGACCCAGTACTTC. The encoded protein is CASRSPSGSPQETQYF.

J is TRBJ2-2 and V is TRBV19; 8 bases align to TRBD2. The CDR3 consists of 16 residues. Trimming removed 7 bases from V and 5 bases from J; junction bases left unmatched: 12. Per the germline V gene, CDR1 is LNHDA and CDR2 is SQIVND (reference sequence). CDR3 DNA sequence: TGTGCCAGTATCAAGGACATAGCGGGATATACCGGGGAGCTGTTTTTT. Protein product: CASIKDIAGYTGELFF.

This clonotype was counted at least ten times. The V call is TRBV2, the J call TRBJ2-3; TRBD2 matches 9 bases. The CDR3 length is 14 residues. Germline values: CDR1 SNHLY, CDR2 FYNNEI. Unmatched junction bases numbered 5, after V lost 4 bases and J lost 6 bases. The CDR3 nucleotides are TGTGCCAGCAGTGGACTAGCGGCGCTGGATACGCAGTATTTT. Its protein is CASSGLAALDTQYF.

This clonotype was recorded many times. For the CDR3, the DNA is TGTGCCAGCAGTTACACCAGGGACTACGAGCAGTACTTC. Translation: CASSYTRDYEQYF. The chain links TRBV6-2 or TRBV6-3 to TRBJ2-7, with D maybe TRBD1 (5 bases). Germline-derived CDR1 and CDR2 are MNHEY and SVGEGT. The CDR3 spans 13 residues. With 2 bases removed from V and 3 bases from J, the gap between germline ends came to 8 bases.

This clonotype was observed many times. The V and J genes are TRBV4-1 and TRBJ2-5; TRBD2 agrees at 7 bases. The V and J ends lost 1 base and 5 bases, in that order; junction bases with no gene match: 4. The CDR3 runs to 14 residues. Per germline, CDR1 MGHRA and CDR2 YSYEKL. The CDR3 here is CASSQGKGGETQYF. In DNA, the CDR3 is TGCGCCAGCAGCCAAGGAAAGGGAGGGGAGACCCAGTACTTC.

This clonotype has a handful of counts. This rearrangement joins TRBV6-1 to TRBJ2-3, with TRBD2 as a possible D gene (6 bases). V was trimmed by 5 bases and J by 12 bases, leaving 18 bases between them. CDR3 length: 13 residues. Germline CDR1 reads MNHNS; CDR2 reads SASEGT. The CDR3 DNA sequence: TGTGCCAGCAGTACCTCCGGTAGCGGCATACAGTATTTT. It translates to CASSTSGSGIQYF.

This clonotype was recorded many times. The chain is built from TRBV12-3 or TRBV12-4 and TRBJ2-7, with a possible D match to TRBD1 (5 bases). V was clipped by 5 bases and J by 5 bases, with 16 bases between them. CDR3 length equals 14 residues. This CDR3 is CASSPQSTGNEQYF. Written as DNA, the CDR3 is TGTGCCAGCAGTCCGCAATCAACAGGTAACGAGCAGTACTTC.

This rearrangement joins TRBV6-1 to TRBJ1-1, with D tentatively TRBD1 (6 bases). This CDR3 has 13 residues. Germline loops: CDR1 MNHNS, CDR2 SASEGT. The germline V and J ends were trimmed by 3 bases and 7 bases, with 12 bases remaining between them. The CDR3 is CASSDRGAVEAFF. The CDR3 nucleotides are TGTGCCAGCAGTGATCGGGGGGCGGTTGAAGCTTTCTTT.

The table lists this clonotype with many counts. J is TRBJ2-3 and V is TRBV12-3 or TRBV12-4; TRBD2 agrees at 12 bases. The CDR3 runs 16 residues. After removal of 5 bases from V and 3 bases from J, the junction contained 6 bases not matched to a gene. CDR3: CASSPGTSGLTDTQYF. CDR3 in DNA: TGTGCCAGCAGTCCCGGGACTAGCGGGTTGACAGATACGCAGTATTTT.

This clonotype was seen at least ten times. The chain is built from TRBV28 and TRBJ1-2, with D possibly matching TRBD1 (6 bases). Trimming pared 2 bases from V and 8 bases from J, leaving 12 bases between. The CDR3 spans 13 residues. The V gene's germline CDR1 is MDHEN and CDR2 SYDVKM. The CDR3 nucleotides are TGTGCCAGCAGTTTAGGGGACAAGGAGGGCTACACCTTC. It codes for CASSLGDKEGYTF.

The V call is TRBV29-1, the J call TRBJ2-7, with 8 nucleotides matching TRBD2. This CDR3 is 15 amino acids long. The germline CDR1 and CDR2 sequences are SQVTM and ANQGSEA. After removal of 4 bases from V and 2 bases from J, the junction contained 10 bases not matched to a gene. The CDR3 spells CSVGATSGVTYEQYF. CDR3 in DNA: TGCAGCGTTGGAGCCACTAGCGGAGTCACCTACGAGCAGTACTTC.

This clonotype has a handful of counts. This clone may be a read error of a much larger clone one base away. The gene calls are TRBV11-3 and TRBJ2-5; a possible D gene is TRBD1 (6 bases). Germline assignment: CDR1 SGHNT and CDR2 YENEEA. This CDR3 comprises 13 residues. CDR3 sequence: CASSRGQEETQHF. The CDR3, as DNA: TGTGCCAGCAGCCGGGGACAAGAAGAGACCCAGCACTTC. Filled out from reference TRBV11-3 and TRBJ2-5, the complete variable domain reads EAGVVQSPRYKIIEKKQPVAFWCNPISGHNTLYWYLQNLGQGPELLIRYENEEAVDDSQLPKDRFSAERLKGVDSTLKIQPAELGDSAVYLCASSRGQEETQHFGPGTRLLVL.

This clonotype occurred many times. This sequence joins TRBV10-3 and TRBJ2-3; 14 bases are shared with TRBD2. After removal of 0 bases from V and 2 bases from J, the junction contained 13 bases not matched to a gene. This CDR3 comprises 21 residues. Germline V gives CDR1 ENHRY, CDR2 SYGVKD. The CDR3 loop reads CAISESSIGTSGREVTDTQYF. Written as DNA, the CDR3 is TGTGCCATCAGTGAGTCGAGTATTGGGACTAGCGGGAGAGAGGTCACAGATACGCAGTATTTT.